This entry lists 28 T cell receptor beta chains sequenced from one sample in a study of Ad26.COV2.S vaccination and SARS-CoV-2 variants. Treatment noted: some 20 received Ad26.COV2.S at low or high dose, single or two shots; roughly 5 received placebo; per-sample allocation not given. Sampling occurred on day 63 after the first vaccine or placebo injection. The data were produced by immunoSEQ multiplex PCR, yet TCRdb's version contains in-frame clones alone and is incomplete. The data show more than 250,000 clones, around 87% seen once. The sample was peripheral blood, taken in a trial of Ad26.COV2.S vaccine versus placebo. Source of these receptors: a person between 18 and 65 years old who received the Ad26.COV2.S COVID-19 vaccine or a placebo.

This chain connects TRBV20-1 to TRBJ1-3; D not resolved. Germline loops: CDR1 DFQATT, CDR2 SNEGSKA (reference sequence). CDR3 size: 11 residues. V lost 0 bases to trimming and J lost 8 bases, with 5 bases between them. The CDR3 loop reads CSARDVDTIYF. For the CDR3, the DNA is TGCAGTGCTAGAGATGTAGACACCATATATTTT.

This chain links TRBV20-1 with TRBJ1-5; D is ambiguous. Germline V gives CDR1 DFQATT, CDR2 SNEGSKA (reference sequence). The CDR3 spans 13 residues. V was cut by 3 bases and J by 0 bases, with 6 bases left in between. In DNA, the CDR3 is TGCAGTGCTAGTGGAGATAGCAATCAGCCCCAGCATTTT. The encoded protein is CSASGDSNQPQHF.

The CDR3 protein is CASSEGAGVYNEQFF. The CDR3 region has the DNA TGTGCCAGCAGTGAGGGAGCGGGGGTCTACAATGAGCAGTTCTTC. The chain carries TRBV2 and TRBJ2-1; 8 bases match TRBD2. Germline assignment: CDR1 SNHLY and CDR2 FYNNEI. The CDR3 spans 15 residues. After removal of 3 bases from V and 3 bases from J, the junction contained 4 bases not matched to a gene.

The CDR3 DNA reads TGTGCCTGGAGTGTTGGGCTGGCCTACAATGAGCAGTTCTTC. Translation gives CAWSVGLAYNEQFF. The rearrangement links TRBV30 to TRBJ2-1; the D is unclear. The germline V gene encodes CDR1 GTSNPN and CDR2 SVGIG (reference sequence). This CDR3 has 14 amino acids. The germline V and J ends were trimmed by 0 bases and 2 bases, with 8 bases remaining between them.

The count of this clone is one. The genes are TRBV10-1 and TRBJ2-1, with no clear D. The CDR3 has 14 residues. V gave up 10 bases and J gave up 6 bases, with 19 bases separating them. In germline, CDR1 is WNHNN, CDR2 SYGVQD (reference sequence). The CDR3 loop reads CAKITGQYLNEQFF. Written as DNA, the CDR3 is TGCGCCAAAATAACGGGCCAGTACCTCAATGAGCAGTTCTTC.

CDR3 DNA sequence: TGTGCCAGCAGCTTATCAACCCGAGGGAGACCCTACGAGCAGTACTTC. Translating gives CASSLSTRGRPYEQYF. This chain links TRBV7-9 with TRBJ2-7, with D maybe TRBD2 (5 bases). Trimming stripped 2 bases from V and 2 bases from J, with 16 bases between. The CDR3 is made up of 16 amino acids. The germline gives CDR1 SEHNR, CDR2 FQNEAQ (reference sequence).

This chain uses TRBV7-2 with TRBJ2-5; tentatively, D is TRBD1 or TRBD2 (6 bases each). V gave up 8 bases and J gave up 5 bases, with 18 bases separating them. Germline CDR1 SGHTA, CDR2 FQGNSA. CDR3 length: 14 amino acids. The CDR3 loop is CASRAMGGRETQYF. The CDR3 bases are TGTGCCAGCCGCGCTATGGGGGGCCGGGAGACCCAGTACTTC. The full variable domain, with the rest looked up from reference TRBV7-2 and TRBJ2-5, is GAGVSQSPSNKVTEKGKDVELRCDPISGHTALYWYRQSLGQGLEFLIYFQGNSAPDKSGLPSDRFSAERTGGSVSTLTIQRTQQEDSAVYLCASRAMGGRETQYFGPGTRLLVL.

V and J are TRBV4-2 and TRBJ1-2; D not resolved. Trimming shortened V by 2 bases and J by 2 bases, and 12 bases separated the two germline ends. Germline V gene lookup returns CDR1 LGHNA and CDR2 YNFKEQ. The CDR3 totals 15 residues. The CDR3 bases are TGTGCCAGCAGCCAACAAGTGGCGGGGAACTATGGCTACACCTTC. It translates to CASSQQVAGNYGYTF.

This clone was recorded a few times. The chain links TRBV6-2 or TRBV6-3 to TRBJ1-5; 12 bases line up with TRBD1. The CDR3 contains 16 residues. The germline gives CDR1 MNHEY, CDR2 SVGEGT. Losses at the gene ends were 5 bases for V and 7 bases for J; bases not matched to a gene: 9. In DNA form, the CDR3 reads TGTGCCAGCAGTGATGGGACAGGGGGCTTCCGGCAGCCCCAGCATTTT. Translation gives CASSDGTGGFRQPQHF.

The chain is built from TRBV6-5 and TRBJ1-1, with 8 bases matching TRBD1. The ends lost 4 bases at V and 1 base at J; junction bases unmatched: 5. This CDR3 spans 15 amino acids. Looked up from germline, CDR1 is MNHEY and CDR2 is SVGAGI. The CDR3 nucleotides read TGTGCCAGCAGTTCCCCAGGACAGGGGAACACTGAAGCTTTCTTT. Protein: CASSSPGQGNTEAFF.

The rearrangement joins TRBV3-1 (or the pseudogene TRBV3-2) to TRBJ1-2; 9 bases line up with TRBD1. The CDR3 is made up of 14 amino acids. The V and J ends lost 5 bases and 3 bases, in that order; junction bases with no gene match: 4. Germline V lookup: CDR1 LGHDT, CDR2 YNNKEL (reference sequence). CDR3 residues: CASSAGTGHYGYTF. The CDR3 nucleotides are TGTGCCAGCAGCGCCGGGACAGGGCACTATGGCTACACCTTC.

The genes are TRBV4-2 and TRBJ1-6; no clear D. Germline V lookup: CDR1 LGHNA, CDR2 YNFKEQ. The CDR3 is 14 residues long. Trimming removed 6 bases at V and 7 bases at J, with 13 bases between. This CDR3 reads CASSHEYGNSPLHF. The CDR3, as DNA: TGTGCCAGCAGTCACGAGTATGGGAATTCACCCCTCCACTTT.

In this sample, this clone turned up once. The chain uses TRBV18 and TRBJ1-1; D is ambiguous. Germline CDR1 KGHSH, CDR2 LQKENI. V shed 3 bases and J shed 0 bases, with 5 bases lying between them. The CDR3 sequence is 13 residues long. For the CDR3, the DNA is TGTGCCAGCTCACCCCCGATGAACACTGAAGCTTTCTTT. Residues: CASSPPMNTEAFF. Full variable domain (missing parts from reference TRBV18 and TRBJ1-1): NAGVMQNPRHLVRRRGQEARLRCSPMKGHSHVYWYRQLPEEGLKFMVYLQKENIIDESGMPKERFSAEFPKEGPSILRIQQVVRGDSAAYFCASSPPMNTEAFFGQGTRLTVV.

The chain uses TRBV25-1 and TRBJ1-2; no clear D. The CDR3 has 13 residues. Trimming left V 4 bases short and J 1 base short, with 7 bases between. Germline lookup yields CDR1 MGHDK and CDR2 SYGVNS. The chain's CDR3 is CASSVDINYGYTF. In DNA form, the CDR3 reads TGTGCCAGCAGTGTCGACATTAACTATGGCTACACCTTC.

This clone was seen once. The V gene is TRBV6-5, the J gene TRBJ1-6; 12 bases are a match to TRBD1. CDR3 length: 15 amino acids. The J segment lost 9 bases and the V segment lost 8 bases, leaving 8 bases of the junction unmatched. The germline gives CDR1 MNHEY, CDR2 SVGAGI. The CDR3 nucleotides are TGTGCCAGCTCCCCGGGACAGGGGGCTGGTTCACCCCTCCACTTT. It codes for CASSPGQGAGSPLHF.

The CDR3 DNA reads as TGCGCCAGCAGCTGGGGGGGACAGACGGAGTTAGGCTACACCTTC. Its translation: CASSWGGQTELGYTF. The chain carries TRBV5-1 and TRBJ1-2; 7 bases align to TRBD1. The CDR3 covers 15 residues. The germline gives CDR1 SGHRS, CDR2 YFSETQ. The V gene end was trimmed by 3 bases and the J gene end by 8 bases; junction bases not matched to a gene: 13.

This clone was detected only once. The V and J genes are TRBV5-4 and TRBJ2-1; D call uncertain. The ends were cut back, 2 bases at V and 8 bases at J, with 11 bases in the middle. The CDR3 contains 13 residues. The germline V gene encodes CDR1 SGHNT and CDR2 YYREEE (reference sequence). The CDR3 reads CASSFPVSHEQFF. In nucleotides, the CDR3 is TGTGCCAGCAGCTTCCCTGTTAGTCATGAGCAGTTCTTC.

The rearrangement uses TRBV19 and TRBJ2-2, with D tentatively TRBD1 (6 bases). The V and J ends lost 2 bases and 7 bases respectively, with 8 bases between them. CDR3 length: 13 amino acids. Germline V CDR1 and CDR2: LNHDA, SQIVND (reference sequence). The CDR3 sequence: CASSIRGSGELFF. CDR3 DNA sequence: TGTGCCAGTAGTATAAGGGGGAGCGGGGAGCTGTTTTTT.

The gene calls are TRBV5-5 and TRBJ2-7, with D possibly matching TRBD1 (5 bases). This CDR3 spans 15 amino acids. With 4 bases removed from V and 3 bases from J, the gap between germline ends came to 17 bases. Looked up from germline, CDR1 is SGHKS and CDR2 is YYEKEE (reference sequence). The CDR3 spells CASSPTTALIYEQYF. CDR3 bases: TGTGCCAGCAGCCCCACGACAGCTCTAATCTACGAGCAGTACTTC.

This chain connects TRBV12-3 or TRBV12-4 to TRBJ1-2; TRBD1 might be the D (6 bases). The CDR3 consists of 12 residues. V lost 7 bases to trimming and J lost 4 bases, with 10 bases between them. Here the CDR3 reads CASNGRGYGYTF. The CDR3 DNA reads as TGTGCCAGCAATGGCAGGGGCTATGGCTACACCTTC.

The chain is built from TRBV28 and TRBJ1-1; no reliable D call. The CDR3 loop spans 15 amino acids. CDR1 is MDHEN, CDR2 SYDVKM, per germline. V lost 2 bases and J lost 4, with 14 bases in between. CDR3 sequence: CASSLPPPPGTEAFF. DNA of the CDR3: TGTGCCAGCAGTTTACCTCCTCCCCCGGGCACTGAAGCTTTCTTT.

The chain employs TRBV4-1 and TRBJ1-2; D uncertain. Per the germline V gene, CDR1 is MGHRA and CDR2 is YSYEKL. The CDR3 covers 11 residues. V lost 0 bases, J lost 8 bases, and 4 bases lay in between. The chain's CDR3 is CASSQERGYTF. Here the CDR3 DNA reads TGCGCCAGCAGCCAAGAACGGGGCTACACCTTC.

The J gene is TRBJ2-7, the V gene TRBV18; D gene ambiguous. The length of the CDR3 is 12 residues. V lost 3 bases and J lost 1, with 4 bases in between. Germline CDR1 and CDR2: KGHSH and LQKENI. For the CDR3, the DNA is TGTGCCAGCTCACCCGTATCCTACGAGCAGTACTTC. Its protein is CASSPVSYEQYF.

The chain links TRBV3-1 (or the pseudogene TRBV3-2) to TRBJ1-3, with a tentative D call TRBD1 (6 bases). V lost 4 bases, J lost 4 bases, and 14 bases lay in between. This CDR3 comprises 15 residues. In germline, CDR1 is LGHDT, CDR2 YNNKEL (reference sequence). CDR3 residues: CASSRNQGPGNTIYF. CDR3 sequence (DNA): TGTGCCAGCAGCCGGAATCAGGGGCCGGGAAACACCATATATTTT.

In its sample, this clone was seen a few times. Written as DNA, the CDR3 is TGTGCCAGCAGTTATCACCGCCGCGAGCAGTACTTC. This codes for CASSYHRREQYF. The chain uses TRBV3-1 (or the pseudogene TRBV3-2) and TRBJ2-7, with D unresolved. CDR3 length: 12 amino acids. Trimming cost V 6 bases and J 6 bases, with 12 bases left between them. From germline, CDR1 is LGHDT and CDR2 YNNKEL (reference sequence).

The V gene is TRBV2, the J gene TRBJ2-7; D assignment may be TRBD1 or TRBD2 (5 bases each). Trimming removed 2 bases from V and 2 bases from J, with 10 bases in between. The CDR3 consists of 14 residues. From germline, CDR1 is SNHLY and CDR2 FYNNEI. CDR3 residues: CASSELSGPYEQYF. CDR3 bases: TGTGCCAGCAGTGAATTGTCGGGGCCCTACGAGCAGTACTTC.

The CDR3 DNA reads as TGTGCCAGCTTACTGGCCCCCGAGGATACGCAGTATTTT. The encoded protein is CASLLAPEDTQYF. V usage is TRBV18 and J usage is TRBJ2-3, with D hard to call. Trimming took 7 bases from V and 6 from J, leaving 14 bases between them. The CDR3 contains 13 residues. CDR1 and CDR2 from the germline V gene are KGHSH and LQKENI.

The CDR3 DNA follows: TGTGCCAGCAGTCTGGACAGGGGGCTCTACGAGCAGTACTTC. This gives the protein CASSLDRGLYEQYF. The chain uses TRBV2 and TRBJ2-7, with 11 bases lining up with TRBD1. The CDR3 has 14 residues. Per the germline V gene, CDR1 is SNHLY and CDR2 is FYNNEI. V lost 5 bases and J lost 3; bases outside the gene matches: 3. The full variable domain, rest sourced from reference TRBV2 and TRBJ2-7, is EPEVTQTPSHQVTQMGQEVILRCVPISNHLYFYWYRQILGQKVEFLVSFYNNEISEKSEIFDDQFSVERPDGSNFTLKIRSTKLEDSAMYFCASSLDRGLYEQYFGPGTRLTVT.